This entry lists 22 T cell receptor beta chains sequenced from one sample in a study of blood T cells in healthy people across ages. The use of a sample-barcoded 5' primer and a J-beta primer mix characterized a second PCR of 7 to 11 cycles. One entry per CDR3 protein, called by TCRdb with MiXCR from the 5' RACE reads. The repertoire includes more than 800,000 distinct CDR3 sequences, 29% of them detected once, and about 18% sits in the top ten. The specimen was blood. The receptors originated from a woman of 80 years or more in good health.

This clonotype occurred once. The CDR3 ends on some other residue instead of the conserved phenylalanine or tryptophan, so this is likely a read error. No DNA is shown, since the ends of the CDR3 on it are uncertain; the CDR3 is the one TCRdb lists. The chain's CDR3 is CARDPRGYYDYTC. V gene TRBV4-3 combines with J gene TRBJ1-2; the table's D call of TRBD1 was not tested on the DNA. The CDR3 spans 13 amino acids, including both terminal residues. The germline gives CDR1 LGHNA, CDR2 YSLEER.

This clonotype was seen only a few times. CDR3 bases: TGTGCCAGCTCGGACAGGGGGCAGACCACCGGGGAGCTGTTTTTT. This encodes CASSDRGQTTGELFF. V usage is TRBV18 and J usage is TRBJ2-2; the match to TRBD1 covers 11 bases. The V gene end was trimmed by 6 bases and the J gene end by 4 bases; junction bases not matched to a gene: 4. This CDR3 has 15 residues. Germline V CDR1 and CDR2: KGHSH, LQKENI.

The J gene is TRBJ1-1, the V gene TRBV3-1, with no clear D. V dropped 1 base and J dropped 13 bases, with 13 bases sitting between them. CDR1 and CDR2 from the germline V gene are LGHDT and YNNKEL (reference sequence). The CDR3 has 12 amino acids. The CDR3 DNA follows: TGTGCCAGCAGCCAAGCCTCGGGTATGGATTTCTTT. It codes for CASSQASGMDFF.

This clonotype was recorded many times. The chain is built from TRBV3-1 and TRBJ2-7; TRBD2 matches 9 bases. In germline, CDR1 is LGHDT, CDR2 YNNKEL (reference sequence). The CDR3 is made up of 18 amino acids. J was trimmed by 0 bases and V by 1 base; bases with no gene match: 10. This CDR3 is CASSQVASGGTFSYEQYF. The CDR3 region has the DNA TGTGCCAGCAGCCAAGTGGCCAGCGGGGGGACTTTCTCCTACGAGCAGTACTTC.

Remarks on this clonotype: This clone may be a read error of a much larger clone one base away. The chain joins TRBV12-3 or TRBV12-4 to TRBJ2-4; 9 nucleotides agree with TRBD1. TRBJ2-7 explains the end of the DNA better; the J call may be wrong. This CDR3 comprises 14 residues. CDR3 DNA sequence: TGTGCCGGCAGTATTACCGGGACAGGGCACGAGCAGTACTTC. It translates to CAGSITGTGHEQYF.

This clonotype was recorded many times. The chain links TRBV20-1 to TRBJ2-7; D not resolved. The CDR3 spans 14 residues. V was cut by 3 bases and J by 0 bases, with 12 bases left in between. The germline V gene has CDR1 DFQATT and CDR2 SNEGSKA (reference sequence). CDR3 nucleotide sequence: TGCAGTGCTAGGGGCGGTACACCCTCCTACGAGCAGTACTTC. This translates into CSARGGTPSYEQYF.

With regard to this clonotype: Since a much larger clone is just one base distant, this may be a read error. The chain links TRBV20-1 to TRBJ2-3, with TRBD2 identical over 11 bases. In germline, CDR1 is DFQATT, CDR2 SNEGSKA (reference sequence). This CDR3 contains 16 residues. CDR3: CGARSTSGGSTDTQYF. The CDR3, as DNA: TGCGGTGCTAGATCAACTAGCGGGGGTTCTACAGATACGCAGTATTTT.

This clonotype was counted ten times or more. The J gene is TRBJ2-5, the V gene TRBV29-1, with D hard to call. The CDR3 contains 13 residues. Looked up from germline, CDR1 is SQVTM and CDR2 is ANQGSEA. V was trimmed by 5 bases and J by 1 base, leaving 11 bases between them. The CDR3 nucleotides read TGCAGCGTTAAGGAACAGATCCAAGAGACCCAGTACTTC. Protein: CSVKEQIQETQYF.

This clonotype was found many times. The chain uses TRBV6-5 and TRBJ2-1; D possibly corresponds to TRBD2 (6 bases). This CDR3 contains 13 residues. Germline CDR1 MNHEY, CDR2 SVGAGI. The V end lost 6 bases, the J end lost 4 bases, and 10 bases lay between the germline ends. CDR3 sequence: CASRRGGYNEQFF. The CDR3 DNA is TGTGCCAGCAGGCGGGGCGGGTACAATGAGCAGTTCTTC.

This clonotype was counted ten times or more. CDR3 sequence (DNA): TGTGCCAGCAGTTCGGACAGGGATACCTACGAGCAGTACTTC. Protein product: CASSSDRDTYEQYF. The chain has TRBV6-5 and TRBJ2-7; 8 nucleotides match TRBD1. V shed 4 bases, J shed 2 bases, and the junction held 4 bases outside the gene matches. Looked up from germline, CDR1 is MNHEY and CDR2 is SVGAGI. CDR3 size: 14 residues.

This clonotype was picked up many times. The gene calls are TRBV10-1 and TRBJ1-2; no clear D gene. Germline V gene sequence: CDR1 WNHNN, CDR2 SYGVQD (reference sequence). The germline V and J ends were trimmed by 0 bases and 5 bases, with 7 bases remaining between them. The length of the CDR3 is 13 residues. The CDR3 sequence: CASSESKVYGYTF. CDR3 in DNA: TGCGCCAGCAGTGAGTCGAAAGTGTATGGCTACACCTTC.

At least ten counts were recorded for this clonotype. The CDR3 spells CSALGTSGGSYNEQFF. The CDR3 DNA follows: TGCAGTGCTCTAGGGACTAGCGGGGGCTCCTACAATGAGCAGTTCTTC. The chain couples TRBV20-1 to TRBJ2-1; 14 bases are shared with TRBD2. Germline trimming cut 5 bases from V and 0 bases from J; bases unmatched to any gene: 3. Germline CDR1 and CDR2: DFQATT and SNEGSKA (reference sequence). The CDR3 consists of 16 residues.

This clonotype has ten or more counts. V gene TRBV28 combines with J gene TRBJ2-5; 11 bases align to TRBD2. Germline CDR1 and CDR2: MDHEN and SYDVKM. This CDR3 contains 15 residues. V was pared by 7 bases and J by 5 bases, with 9 bases of the junction left unmatched. The CDR3 protein is CASTGRLAGLETQYF. CDR3 nucleotide sequence: TGTGCCAGCACCGGACGACTAGCGGGGTTGGAGACCCAGTACTTC.

This clonotype was detected many times. The gene calls are TRBV4-3 and TRBJ2-5; 7 bases align to TRBD1. The CDR3 spans 15 residues. The germline gives CDR1 LGHNA, CDR2 YSLEER. After removal of 2 bases from V and 5 bases from J, the junction contained 8 bases not matched to a gene. As DNA, the CDR3 is TGCGCCAGCAGCCAAACAGGGGTATGGGGGGAGACCCAGTACTTC. Encoded protein: CASSQTGVWGETQYF.

The chain employs TRBV18 and TRBJ2-7; D gene uncertain. The DNA end lines up better with TRBJ2-5; the J call may be wrong. Germline CDR1 and CDR2: KGHSH and LQKENI. The CDR3 is 13 residues long. As DNA, the CDR3 is TGTGCCAGCTCACCATTCTCCGCAGAGACCCAGTACTTC. It specifies CASSPFSAETQYF.

This clonotype showed up many times. The chain combines TRBV6-5 with TRBJ2-1, with TRBD1 matching over 8 bases. The CDR3 is made up of 15 amino acids. V trimming: 2 bases; J trimming: 5 bases; junction bases outside the gene matches: 5. Per germline, CDR1 MNHEY and CDR2 SVGAGI. This CDR3 is CASSYVDRVDNEQFF. For the CDR3, the DNA is TGTGCCAGCAGTTACGTGGACAGGGTTGACAATGAGCAGTTCTTC.

There are a few counts of this clonotype. A read error may produce the germline difference seen at one junction end. The rearrangement joins TRBV29-1 to TRBJ2-1, with D perhaps matching TRBD1 or TRBD2 (6 bases each). The length of the CDR3 is 16 residues. Germline lookup yields CDR1 SQVTM and CDR2 ANQGSEA. The CDR3 DNA reads TGCAGCGTCGCCAAGGGGGGAAAAAGCTCCTACAATGGGCAGTTCTTC. This translates into CSVAKGGKSSYNGQFF.

Comments on this clonotype: This may arise from a read error, as a much more abundant clone is one base away. This chain connects TRBV3-1 to TRBJ2-1, with 8 bases identical to TRBD2. TRBJ2-7 explains the end of the DNA better; the J call may be wrong. Germline CDR1 is LGHDT and CDR2 is YNNKEL (reference sequence). CDR3 length: 18 amino acids. Here the CDR3 reads CASSRNWGRGALYNEQYF. The CDR3 DNA sequence: TGTGCCAGCAGCCGAAACTGGGGGCGGGGGGCTTTATACAATGAGCAGTACTTC.

Many counts were recorded for this clonotype. In DNA form, the CDR3 reads TGTGCCAGCAGTGAATCAGTGGGAAGGGTGAGTGAGCAGTTCTTC. It codes for CASSESVGRVSEQFF. V and J are TRBV25-1 and TRBJ2-1; no reliable D call. This CDR3 region has 15 residues. Germline V lookup: CDR1 MGHDK, CDR2 SYGVNS. The ends were cut back, 1 base at V and 9 bases at J, with 16 bases in the middle.

This clonotype was observed many times. The chain links TRBV6-5 to TRBJ2-7; 10 bases are a match to TRBD1. V lost 6 bases and J lost 5; bases outside the gene matches: 4. CDR1 and CDR2 (germline): MNHEY, SVGAGI. The length of the CDR3 is 13 residues. The CDR3 here is CASRRQGADEQYF. The CDR3 region has the DNA TGTGCCAGCAGGCGACAGGGGGCGGACGAGCAGTACTTC.

In this sample, this clonotype turned up many times. The chain joins TRBV7-2 to TRBJ2-7; the match to TRBD1 covers 9 bases. Germline V gene lookup returns CDR1 SGHTA and CDR2 FQGNSA. With V trimmed by 1 base and J by 0 bases, 10 bases remained unmatched. The CDR3 loop spans 18 amino acids. CDR3 DNA sequence: TGTGCCAGCAGCTTAGAAGAGGGGACAGGGTCGAGCTCCTACGAGCAGTACTTC. This codes for CASSLEEGTGSSSYEQYF.

About this clonotype: Its ends do not fully match the called genes, so a read error is possible. The chain carries TRBV3-1 and TRBJ2-1, with D maybe TRBD2 (6 bases). There are 15 residues in the CDR3. Germline-derived CDR1 and CDR2 are LGHDT and YNNKEL (reference sequence). The DNA for the CDR3 is TGTGCCAGCAGCCAAAGAAATAGGGGAGGCAATGAGCGGTTCTTC. Translation gives CASSQRNRGGNERFF.